The 27 T cell receptor beta chains below all came from one sample that was sequenced in a study of lymphopenia after photon versus proton radiotherapy. Only in-frame clones appear in the TCRdb table, and some are missing; sequencing was by immunoSEQ multiplex PCR. Of roughly 12,000 clones in the sample, approximately 90% were seen once. The sequencing here drew on peripheral blood, taken from a patient treated with photon-based radiotherapy. Source of these receptors: a man in his 60s with pancreatic cancer.

This clone was seen a single time. This chain uses TRBV27 with TRBJ1-6; 10 bases line up with TRBD1. From germline, CDR1 is MNHEY and CDR2 SMNVEV (reference sequence). The trim removed 6 bases at V and 6 bases at J, leaving 8 bases unmatched. The CDR3 runs to 16 residues. CDR3 region: CASSLDRDRGNSPLHF. As DNA, the CDR3 is TGTGCCAGCAGCCTCGACCGGGACAGGGGTAATTCACCCCTCCACTTT.

This chain uses TRBV27 with TRBJ2-5, with 7 bases fitting TRBD2. This CDR3 has 13 residues. CDR1 MNHEY and CDR2 SMNVEV come from the germline V gene (reference sequence). With 3 bases clipped from V and 4 bases from J, the junction kept 2 bases outside the gene matches. The CDR3 sequence: CASSLGLRETQYF. The CDR3 DNA is TGTGCCAGCAGTTTGGGACTACGAGAGACCCAGTACTTC.

The chain has TRBV11-2 and TRBJ1-6; 8 positions agree with TRBD1. The CDR3 extends over 16 amino acids. Germline CDR1 and CDR2: SGHAT and FQNNGV. The J segment lost 7 bases and the V segment lost 1 base, leaving 6 bases of the junction unmatched. Here the CDR3 reads CASSLAQGALNSPLHF. CDR3 nucleotides: TGTGCCAGCAGCTTAGCGCAGGGGGCTCTAAATTCACCCCTCCACTTT.

The chain has TRBV5-1 and TRBJ1-1; D is possibly TRBD1 (5 bases). Germline V CDR1 and CDR2: SGHRS, YFSETQ. V lost 0 bases to trimming and J lost 4 bases, with 13 bases between them. This CDR3 spans 15 amino acids. CDR3 residues: CASSLEGPSSTEAFF. The CDR3 bases are TGCGCCAGCAGCTTGGAGGGGCCGTCCAGCACTGAAGCTTTCTTT.

V usage is TRBV4-1 and J usage is TRBJ1-2; 7 bases map to TRBD1. J gave up 2 bases and V 2 bases, and 8 bases lay outside the gene matches. The CDR3 length is 16 residues. CDR1 and CDR2 from the germline V gene are MGHRA and YSYEKL. CDR3 protein: CASSQPAGQINYGYTF. CDR3 DNA: TGCGCCAGCAGCCAACCCGCGGGACAGATAAACTATGGCTACACCTTC.

This chain connects TRBV10-1 to TRBJ2-2; D remains unclear. The CDR3 is made up of 13 amino acids. V was trimmed by 3 bases and J by 8 bases, leaving 10 bases between them. Germline V lookup: CDR1 WNHNN, CDR2 SYGVQD (reference sequence). CDR3 in amino acids: CASSDQVMGELFF. The CDR3 nucleotides are TGCGCCAGCAGTGACCAGGTTATGGGGGAGCTGTTTTTT.

The V gene is TRBV9, the J gene TRBJ1-2, with D hard to call. The germline gives CDR1 SGDLS, CDR2 YYNGEE. V lost 0 bases to trimming and J lost 2 bases, with 2 bases between them. This CDR3 comprises 12 residues. CDR3 residues: CASSVENYGYTF. CDR3 coding DNA: TGTGCCAGCAGCGTAGAGAACTATGGCTACACCTTC.

The chain recombines TRBV10-1 with TRBJ2-3, with 7 bases lining up with TRBD2. This CDR3 has 17 amino acids. CDR1 and CDR2 (germline): WNHNN, SYGVQD (reference sequence). Germline trimming cut 5 bases from V and 4 bases from J; bases unmatched to any gene: 15. The CDR3 region is CASSPPTSSSFADTQYF. CDR3 DNA: TGCGCCAGCAGTCCCCCGACTAGCAGTTCGTTCGCAGATACGCAGTATTTT.

This clone came up once. This chain links TRBV30 with TRBJ2-7; no firm D call. This CDR3 is 11 amino acids long. Germline V gives CDR1 GTSNPN, CDR2 SVGIG (reference sequence). The ends were cut back, 3 bases at V and 4 bases at J, with 7 bases in the middle. The CDR3 DNA sequence: TGTGCCTGGAGGCTATTGTACGAGCAGTACTTC. This encodes CAWRLLYEQYF.

The rearrangement uses TRBV9 and TRBJ2-2; a possible D gene is TRBD2 (5 bases). CDR1 and CDR2 (germline): SGDLS, YYNGEE. Between the trimmed V and J ends, which lost 1 base and 7 bases, there was a span of 11 bases. This CDR3 is built from 14 residues. The CDR3 region has the DNA TGTGCCAGCAGCGTAACGCCGCGGGTCGGGGAGCTGTTTTTT. Translated: CASSVTPRVGELFF. Complete variable domain (other parts from reference TRBV9 and TRBJ2-2): DSGVTQTPKHLITATGQRVTLRCSPRSGDLSVYWYQQSLDQGLQFLIQYYNGEERAKGNILERFSAQQFPDLHSELNLSSLELGDSALYFCASSVTPRVGELFFGEGSRLTVL.

V is TRBV6-6 and J is TRBJ1-2; TRBD1 matches 9 bases. Germline CDR1 is MNHNY and CDR2 is SVGAGI (reference sequence). This CDR3 is 15 amino acids long. The ends lost 2 bases at V and 5 bases at J; junction bases unmatched: 6. The CDR3, as DNA: TGTGCCAGCAGTTACCACAGGGGGCGCGGGTATGGCTACACCTTC. This sequence encodes CASSYHRGRGYGYTF.

The CDR3 region is CASSYRRASYEQYF. The DNA of the CDR3 is TGTGCCAGCAGTTACCGTCGAGCATCTTACGAGCAGTACTTC. The V call is TRBV6-5, the J call TRBJ2-7; D unresolved. The CDR3 extends over 14 amino acids. V was clipped by 2 bases and J by 4 bases, with 12 bases between them. The V gene's germline CDR1 is MNHEY and CDR2 SVGAGI.

The chain combines TRBV7-3 with TRBJ1-1, with 7 bases that match TRBD1. Germline CDR1 and CDR2: SGHTA and FQGTGA. The CDR3 covers 14 residues. The V gene end was trimmed by 2 bases and the J gene end by 4 bases; junction bases not matched to a gene: 4. CDR3 loop: CASSLQGGTTEAFF. DNA for the CDR3: TGTGCCAGCAGCTTACAGGGGGGAACCACTGAAGCTTTCTTT.

The chain carries TRBV30 and TRBJ1-1, with 7 bases matching TRBD1. The CDR3 is made up of 13 amino acids. From germline, CDR1 is GTSNPN and CDR2 SVGIG (reference sequence). Losses at the gene ends were 3 bases for V and 3 bases for J; bases not matched to a gene: 4. CDR3 bases: TGTGCCTGGAGCCGACAGGGTCACACTGAAGCTTTCTTT. It codes for CAWSRQGHTEAFF.

The chain employs TRBV7-9 and TRBJ1-1; no firm D call. Germline-derived CDR1 and CDR2 are SEHNR and FQNEAQ (reference sequence). This CDR3 is built from 14 residues. Trimming took off 0 bases at V and 3 bases at J, with 8 bases between the two ends. The DNA for the CDR3 is TGTGCCAGCAGCTTAGCCGGGCCGCACACTGAAGCTTTCTTT. It yields the protein CASSLAGPHTEAFF.

The chain combines TRBV10-1 with TRBJ1-2, with a tentative D call TRBD1 (5 bases). In germline, CDR1 is WNHNN, CDR2 SYGVQD (reference sequence). The CDR3 has 13 amino acids. The V end lost 6 bases, the J end lost 3 bases, and 11 bases lay between the germline ends. This CDR3 reads CASRAGTDYGYTF. In DNA form, the CDR3 reads TGCGCCAGCAGGGCCGGGACGGACTATGGCTACACCTTC.

The J gene is TRBJ2-3, the V gene TRBV19, with 13 bases identical to TRBD2. V dropped 6 bases and J dropped 1; count of bases not matched to a gene: 4. The germline gives CDR1 LNHDA, CDR2 SQIVND (reference sequence). The CDR3 covers 16 residues. The CDR3 DNA reads as TGTGCCAGTAGCCTGGGGACTAGCGGGGGCACAGATACGCAGTATTTT. Protein sequence: CASSLGTSGGTDTQYF.

This rearrangement joins TRBV5-6 to TRBJ1-5, with D unresolved. Germline CDR1 reads SGHDT; CDR2 reads YYEEEE. Trimming left V 0 bases short and J 5 bases short, with 6 bases between. This CDR3 has 13 residues. CDR3 sequence: CASSLGRYQPQHF. For the CDR3, the DNA is TGTGCCAGCAGCTTGGGTCGCTATCAGCCCCAGCATTTT.

The chain joins TRBV11-1 to TRBJ1-1; D is perhaps TRBD1 (6 bases). Trimming shortened V by 5 bases and J by 3 bases, and 13 bases separated the two germline ends. CDR1 and CDR2 (germline): SGHAT, FQDESV (reference sequence). The CDR3 totals 14 residues. The DNA of the CDR3 is TGTGCCAGCAGCCGAGGGGGGGAATACACTGAAGCTTTCTTT. Protein: CASSRGGEYTEAFF.

V usage is TRBV7-2 and J usage is TRBJ2-3, with 10 bases identical to TRBD1. The germline V gene encodes CDR1 SGHTA and CDR2 FQGNSA. The trim removed 0 bases at V and 1 base at J, leaving 4 bases unmatched. The CDR3 consists of 17 residues. CDR3 DNA sequence: TGTGCCAGCAGCTTAGCGCCGACAGGGGGCCGCACAGATACGCAGTATTTT. Protein sequence: CASSLAPTGGRTDTQYF.

The chain links TRBV6-4 to TRBJ1-2, with TRBD1 matching 8 bases. Germline CDR1 MRHNA, CDR2 SNTAGT. V shed 6 bases, J shed 7 bases, and the junction held 13 bases outside the gene matches. CDR3 length: 15 amino acids. The CDR3 DNA reads TGTGCCAGCAGGCCTAAGGGACAGGTGATAGGTGGCTACACCTTC. Amino acid sequence: CASRPKGQVIGGYTF.

The genes are TRBV10-2 and TRBJ2-2; no firm D call. The V gene lost 2 bases and the J gene lost 5 bases, with 6 bases spanning the gap. The CDR3 runs to 13 residues. The germline CDR1 and CDR2 sequences are WSHSY and SAAADI. CDR3 sequence (DNA): TGCGCCAGCAGTGAGCAAGGGACCGGGGAGCTGTTTTTT. As protein: CASSEQGTGELFF.

This clone was seen only once. This rearrangement joins TRBV30 to TRBJ1-6; possibly TRBD1 for D (6 bases). Germline CDR1 is GTSNPN and CDR2 is SVGIG (reference sequence). The CDR3 is 14 residues long. Trimming cost V 1 base and J 9 bases, with 13 bases left between them. The CDR3 DNA reads TGTGCCTGGAGTGCCACCGGGGGCCCTTCACCCCTCCACTTT. Its protein product is CAWSATGGPSPLHF.

V and J are TRBV4-1 and TRBJ2-5, with a possible D match to TRBD2 (6 bases). The J call is doubtful: the DNA matches TRBJ2-7 better. Germline CDR1 and CDR2: MGHRA and YSYEKL. This CDR3 region has 18 residues. This CDR3 reads CASSQEIPGAGWYYEQYF. The CDR3, as DNA: TGCGCCAGCAGCCAAGAAATCCCCGGAGCGGGTTGGTACTACGAGCAGTACTTC.

The chain uses TRBV4-1 and TRBJ2-7; D remains unclear. V lost 4 bases and J lost 7, with 20 bases in between. Germline-derived CDR1 and CDR2 are MGHRA and YSYEKL. This CDR3 comprises 15 residues. Written as DNA, the CDR3 is TGCGCCAGCAGCCGAAGGGTGGGGATGTGGTTGGAGCAGTACTTC. Protein: CASSRRVGMWLEQYF.

V usage is TRBV6-5 and J usage is TRBJ2-7; 7 nucleotides line up with TRBD1. After removal of 4 bases from V and 2 bases from J, the junction contained 5 bases not matched to a gene. The CDR3 sequence is 14 residues long. Germline CDR1 and CDR2: MNHEY and SVGAGI. The CDR3 sequence is CASSLTGQAYEQYF. In DNA, the CDR3 is TGTGCCAGCAGTTTAACCGGACAGGCCTACGAGCAGTACTTC.

This clone was recorded once. The V gene is TRBV19, the J gene TRBJ1-2; D ambiguous. The V and J ends lost 4 bases and 2 bases respectively, with 11 bases between them. The germline CDR1 and CDR2 sequences are LNHDA and SQIVND (reference sequence). CDR3 length: 14 residues. The CDR3 DNA follows: TGTGCCAGTAGTACCGCGTCCGGGAACTATGGCTACACCTTC. Protein product: CASSTASGNYGYTF.